This T cell receptor beta chain derives from a study of molecular identifiers for immune sequencing clone quantification. TCRdb itself ran the PCR reads through MiXCR, one entry per CDR3 protein. The sample shows about 65,000 distinct CDR3 sequences, approximately 17% of them seen only once. Sorting selected naive CD8 T cells with a CD8+CD4-CCR7+CD45RA+ phenotype. Regarding the study as a whole: Jurkat TCR RNA spiked in from one cell could reportedly be detected among about a million naive cells.

The sample holds many counts of this clonotype. Its antigen is unknown. The receptor comes from a human donor in good health. Some libraries in this study had Jurkat cell RNA spiked in. Material for sequencing was naive CD8+ T cells from blood, with Jurkat cell RNA spiked in. Specified subset: FACS-sorted CD8+CD4-CCR7+CD45RA+ naive T cells.

The CDR3 protein is CASSLGFRAPTDTQYF. The DNA of the CDR3 is TGTGCCAGCAGCTTAGGTTTCAGGGCCCCCACAGATACGCAGTATTTT. The rearrangement uses TRBV11-2 and TRBJ2-3; a weak D match, TRBD1 (5 bases). With 1 base removed from V and 2 bases from J, the gap between germline ends came to 13 bases. Germline V lookup: CDR1 SGHAT, CDR2 FQNNGV. The CDR3 is 16 amino acids.